This entry concerns a single TCR beta chain. Template material for amplifying TCR beta CDR3 regions consisted of RNA transcripts. Using the HTBI primer set, a first-round RT-PCR was run on the TCR CDR3. One entry per CDR3 protein results from TCRdb running MiXCR on the multiplex PCR reads. The sample yields hundreds of thousands of distinct CDR3 sequences, less than 45% seen once. This record comes from a study of T cells in Graves' hyperthyroidism and ophthalmopathy. Sequenced material: peripheral blood or thyroid tissue (not recorded which). The TCR was taken from an adult man with Graves' disease, either hyperthyroidism or ophthalmopathy (not recorded which).

The CDR3 reads CASRGGGGAEYF. The CDR3, as DNA: TGTGCCAGCAGAGGGGGAGGAGGGGCCGAGTACTTC. The chain recombines TRBV12-3 or TRBV12-4 with TRBJ2-7, with D possibly being TRBD1 or TRBD2 (6 bases each). V was trimmed by 6 bases and J by 11 bases, leaving 17 bases between them. The CDR3 is 12 amino acids.